Below, one TCR beta chain is given with its context. Other DNA variants within this sample encode the same CDR3. Original methodology: It was from reference gene primer amplification that nucleated cell counts were estimated. Clones were read by immunoSEQ multiplex PCR, and TCRdb kept only the in-frame ones, dropping some. V and J calls and clone size are copied from that table; D and trimming were computed from the DNA. The sample comprises hundreds of thousands of clones, approximately 89% of which are singletons, and approximately 4.3% rests with the top ten. The sample comes from a study of blood T cell repertoires in COVID-19. Study summary: COVID-19 samples collected from the United States, Italy and Spain covered acute and convalescent phases. Sources were T cells, B-cell-depleted T cells, or PBMCs; the material itself was cDNA or gDNA.

Trimming took 0 bases from V and 5 from J, leaving 6 bases between them. The CDR3 runs 13 residues. From germline, CDR1 is SGHRS and CDR2 YFSETQ. The study recruited people aged roughly 18 to 95 years across approximately 24 US areas. The sequencing input was PBMCs or T cells enriched from blood (not recorded which). The V and J genes are TRBV5-1 and TRBJ1-5; the D gene is possibly TRBD1 (6 bases). This TCR came from a woman under 40 with acute COVID-19. The CDR3 protein is CASSLAGDQPQHF. The CDR3 DNA reads as TGCGCCAGCAGCTTGGCAGGGGATCAGCCCCAGCATTTT.